Listed below are T cell receptor beta chains from one sample, sequenced in a study of response to subunit inactivated influenza vaccine. A single record per CDR3 protein comes from TCRdb applying MiXCR to the RT-PCR reads. The table records some 550,000 distinct CDR3 sequences, around 25% of them present only once. The data also belong to a second study, concerning T cells expressing NK-cell markers.

The sequences come from CD4+ T cells sorted from PBMCs, collected less than 13 days after vaccination. Receptors were obtained from a man aged 50 to 59 who received an inactivated influenza vaccine. Each CDR3 is given with its conserved first and last residue. The order of the fields is V gene, D gene, CDR3 length, J gene, clone size, CDR3 DNA, CDR3 protein. The D gene is left open where the match is weak. Clone size is given for some rows only: seen once, a few or many times, or a class if the clone is expanded.

TRBV27	TRBD1	14	TRBJ2-1	many	TGTGCCAGCAGTAGACAGGGTAGCTACAATGAGCAGTTCTTC	CASSRQGSYNEQFF
TRBV4-2	.	15	TRBJ1-6	many	TGTGCCAGCAGCCAAGATCCAGCATATAATTCACCCCTCCACTTT	CASSQDPAYNSPLHF
TRBV7-2	.	14	TRBJ1-2	.	TGTGCCAGCACCCTAACGCCCCGAGGTTATGGCTACACCTTC	CASTLTPRGYGYTF
TRBV20-1	.	15	TRBJ2-5	few	TGCAGTGCTAGAGCCGGACAGAGATTCCAAGAGACCCAGTACTTC	CSARAGQRFQETQYF
TRBV3-1	.	14	TRBJ1-3	few	TGTGCCAGCAGCGTCCGGCTCTCTGGAAACACCATATATTTT	CASSVRLSGNTIYF
TRBV12-3/TRBV12-4	TRBD2	13	TRBJ2-7	.	TGTGCCAGCACTAGCGGGATTACCTACGAGCAGTACTTC	CASTSGITYEQYF
TRBV20-1	.	14	TRBJ2-5	few	TGCAGTGCTTTAGCGGTCGGGGCGTCTTGGACCCAGTACTTC	CSALAVGASWTQYF
TRBV7-9	.	12	TRBJ2-3	.	TGTGCCACCGCGACAAGCACAGATACGCAGTATTTT	CATATSTDTQYF
TRBV6-5	.	14	TRBJ2-3	few	TGTGCCAGCAGTTACTCCGGACGGATGGATACGCAGTATTTT	CASSYSGRMDTQYF
TRBV10-3	.	13	TRBJ2-3	.	TGTGCCATCGGGGGAGCCGGCGAGGATACGCAGTATTTT	CAIGGAGEDTQYF
TRBV5-1	TRBD1	14	TRBJ2-7	few	TGCGCCAGCAGCCTAGGGACAGGAAGTTGGGAGCAGTACTTC	CASSLGTGSWEQYF
TRBV5-6	TRBD1	14	TRBJ2-7	.	TGTGCCAGCAGCTCTCCGGGACAGACCTACGAGCAGTACTTC	CASSSPGQTYEQYF
TRBV4-2	.	16	TRBJ2-1	.	TGTGCCAGCAGCCAAGAAGGACAGAACGCCTACAATGAGCAGTTCTTC	CASSQEGQNAYNEQFF
TRBV15	.	15	TRBJ2-6	.	TGTGCCACCAGCAGAGGTAGATCTGGGGCCAACGTCCTGACTTTC	CATSRGRSGANVLTF
TRBV5-1	.	16	TRBJ2-3	many	TGCGCCAGCAGCCCAGGGTCTTCCTCTCTCGCAGATACGCAGTATTTT	CASSPGSSSLADTQYF
TRBV12-3/TRBV12-4	.	14	TRBJ1-4	.	TGTGCCAGCAGTTTAGCGGGGCTTGGTGAAAAACTGTTTTTT	CASSLAGLGEKLFF
TRBV7-8	.	14	TRBJ2-1	.	TGTGCCAGCAGCTTAGTCCCCAGGGGCAATGAGCAGTTCTTC	CASSLVPRGNEQFF
TRBV19	TRBD2	16	TRBJ2-3	once	TGTGCCAGTAATAGGGGTTTCCGGGACTACACAGATACGCAGTATTTT	CASNRGFRDYTDTQYF
TRBV5-1	TRBD2	16	TRBJ2-3	few	TGCGCCAGCAGCTTGGATAGCGGGGGAAGCACAGATACGCAGTATTTT	CASSLDSGGSTDTQYF
TRBV20-1	TRBD1	14	TRBJ1-1	few	TGCAGTGCTAGGGGACAGGGGGCGGGCACTGAAGCTTTCTTT	CSARGQGAGTEAFF
TRBV6-4	.	18	TRBJ1-2	few	TGTGCCAGCAGTGACTTTGGGAAATCGACAAACTCAAACTATGGCTACACCTTC	CASSDFGKSTNSNYGYTF
TRBV20-1	.	13	TRBJ2-1	many	TGCAGTGCTCTGTCGCCAGGCTACAATGAGCAGTTCTTC	CSALSPGYNEQFF
TRBV7-3	.	13	TRBJ2-1	.	TGTGCCAGCAGCTTAACCCCATCGGGTGAGCAGTTCTTC	CASSLTPSGEQFF
TRBV4-2	.	13	TRBJ2-2	.	TGTGCCAGCAGCCAACGGTCCGCCGGGGAGCTGTTTTTT	CASSQRSAGELFF
TRBV25-1	.	14	TRBJ1-1	.	TGTGCCAGCAGTGAAGCGGGATGGAACACTGAAGCTTTCTTT	CASSEAGWNTEAFF
TRBV11-3	.	16	TRBJ2-2	.	TGTGCCAGCAGCCCCGGGGGTAGCGGTGACACCGGGGAGCTGTTTTTT	CASSPGGSGDTGELFF
TRBV7-8	TRBD1	15	TRBJ2-7	few	TGTGCCAGCAGCTCCTACCGGGACAGGGGATACGAGCAGTACTTC	CASSSYRDRGYEQYF
TRBV7-3	TRBD1	23	TRBJ1-6	few	TGTGCCAGCAGCTTAAGAAAACGTGGCGGGGGGGGCGCCGGGACAGGAGGGAATTCACCCCTCCACTTT	CASSLRKRGGGGAGTGGNSPLHF
TRBV7-9	.	15	TRBJ2-2	few	TGTGCCAGCAGCAAATCCGGGACAACCACCGGGGAGCTGTTTTTT	CASSKSGTTTGELFF